These 21 T cell receptor beta chains were sequenced from one sample in a study of control samples from healthy donors and cancer patients. Clones were read by immunoSEQ multiplex PCR, and TCRdb kept only the in-frame ones, dropping some. This repertoire shows 110,000 to 150,000 clones, about nine tenths found once; its top ten account for approximately 10%. Specimen: blood. These TCRs come from a man aged 25 to 40 in good health.

The gene calls are TRBV10-1 and TRBJ2-7; 8 bases map to TRBD1. Losses at the gene ends were 0 bases for V and 11 bases for J; bases not matched to a gene: 6. CDR3 length equals 13 residues. CDR1 is WNHNN, CDR2 SYGVQD, per germline (reference sequence). CDR3 nucleotides: TGCGCCAGCAGTGAGTCAGTTGGGACAGGAAAGTACTTC. As protein: CASSESVGTGKYF.

CDR3 loop: CASSRRQGSSEKLFF. As DNA, the CDR3 is TGTGCCAGCAGCAGAAGACAGGGGAGTTCCGAAAAACTGTTTTTT. The V gene is TRBV7-2, the J gene TRBJ1-4; TRBD1 matches at 8 bases. The J segment lost 8 bases and the V segment lost 5 bases, leaving 10 bases of the junction unmatched. CDR3 size: 15 residues. Germline V lookup: CDR1 SGHTA, CDR2 FQGNSA.

The chain recombines TRBV10-3 with TRBJ2-1; no reliable D call. The CDR3 sequence is 13 residues long. With 3 bases removed from V and 10 bases from J, the gap between germline ends came to 13 bases. From germline, CDR1 is ENHRY and CDR2 SYGVKD. The CDR3 protein is CAISDIGTDEQFF. CDR3 sequence (DNA): TGTGCCATCAGTGATATTGGAACAGACGAGCAGTTCTTC.

CDR3 coding DNA: TGTGCCAGCAAACAGGGACAAGCGATGACCTACGAGCAGTACTTC. Protein product: CASKQGQAMTYEQYF. This sequence joins TRBV27 and TRBJ2-7, with D possibly being TRBD1 (6 bases). CDR3 length equals 15 residues. Trimming cost V 7 bases and J 2 bases, with 18 bases left between them. Germline assignment: CDR1 MNHEY and CDR2 SMNVEV (reference sequence).

The chain has TRBV4-1 and TRBJ1-4; weak D call: TRBD1 (6 bases). V lost 1 base, J lost 4 bases, and 7 bases lay in between. The germline V gene has CDR1 MGHRA and CDR2 YSYEKL. The CDR3 is 14 residues long. In nucleotides, the CDR3 is TGCGCCAGCAGCCAAGGCAGGGGTAATGAAAAACTGTTTTTT. Amino acid sequence: CASSQGRGNEKLFF.

The V gene is TRBV10-2, the J gene TRBJ1-5; D perhaps matches TRBD1 (5 bases). The CDR3 consists of 14 residues. Trimming removed 7 bases at V and 10 bases at J, with 20 bases between. Germline loops: CDR1 WSHSY, CDR2 SAAADI. In DNA, the CDR3 is TGCGCCAGCAAAGGGGACGGGATGGATGGTCCCCAGCATTTT. Residues: CASKGDGMDGPQHF.

CDR3 in amino acids: CASSWTGVGDEQFF. CDR3 sequence (DNA): TGTGCCAGCAGTTGGACGGGAGTGGGCGATGAGCAGTTCTTC. The chain carries TRBV6-5 and TRBJ2-1; TRBD2 is a possible D gene (6 bases). CDR1 and CDR2 (germline): MNHEY, SVGAGI. The CDR3 is 14 amino acids. Trimming took off 4 bases at V and 8 bases at J, with 15 bases between the two ends.

The table lists this clone with a few counts. Other DNA sequences in this specimen translate into the identical CDR3. The chain is built from TRBV28 and TRBJ1-5; unclear D gene. This CDR3 comprises 13 residues. Per germline, CDR1 MDHEN and CDR2 SYDVKM. Trimming took off 2 bases at V and 1 base at J, with 3 bases between the two ends. The CDR3 sequence: CASSLDSNQPQHF. CDR3 nucleotide sequence: TGTGCCAGCAGTTTAGACAGCAATCAGCCCCAGCATTTT.

The rearrangement links TRBV27 to TRBJ1-4; D ambiguous. This CDR3 has 17 residues. Trimming pared 3 bases from V and 7 bases from J, leaving 21 bases between. The germline V gene has CDR1 MNHEY and CDR2 SMNVEV (reference sequence). The CDR3 coding sequence is TGTGCCAGCAGTTTGCGTCCCATCAGCCTAGTGGGTGAAAAACTGTTTTTT. Translated, it gives CASSLRPISLVGEKLFF. Full variable domain (missing parts from reference TRBV27 and TRBJ1-4): EAQVTQNPRYLITVTGKKLTVTCSQNMNHEYMSWYRQDPGLGLRQIYYSMNVEVTDKGDVPEGYKVSRKEKRNFPLILESPSPNQTSLYFCASSLRPISLVGEKLFFGSGTQLSVL.

The chain is built from TRBV19 and TRBJ2-4; D unclear. Per the germline V gene, CDR1 is LNHDA and CDR2 is SQIVND (reference sequence). Trimming left V 3 bases short and J 7 bases short, with 10 bases between. The CDR3 sequence is 13 residues long. The CDR3, as DNA: TGTGCCAGTAGTATCGGTTGGCGCAACATTCAGTACTTC. Translating it yields CASSIGWRNIQYF.

This clone was seen a single time. V gene TRBV4-3 combines with J gene TRBJ2-3; TRBD2 is a possible D gene (6 bases). Germline values: CDR1 LGHNA, CDR2 YSLEER. The CDR3 sequence is 17 residues long. Deletions cut 1 base from V and 2 bases from J, with 16 bases between. CDR3 sequence reads: CASSQGGSGGPTDTQYF. The DNA of the CDR3 is TGCGCCAGCAGCCAAGGCGGTAGCGGAGGTCCCACAGATACGCAGTATTTT.

This chain joins TRBV11-3 and TRBJ1-2; D possibly corresponds to TRBD1 (5 bases). The CDR3 loop spans 15 amino acids. V lost 1 base and J lost 2, with 11 bases in between. Germline CDR1 SGHNT, CDR2 YENEEA. This CDR3 is CASSLAPGGNYGYTF. In nucleotides, the CDR3 is TGTGCCAGCAGCTTAGCCCCCGGGGGAAACTATGGCTACACCTTC. Using reference TRBV11-3 and TRBJ1-2 for the parts outside the CDR3, the full variable domain is EAGVVQSPRYKIIEKKQPVAFWCNPISGHNTLYWYLQNLGQGPELLIRYENEEAVDDSQLPKDRFSAERLKGVDSTLKIQPAELGDSAVYLCASSLAPGGNYGYTFGSGTRLTVV.

The J gene is TRBJ2-7, the V gene TRBV30; 9 nucleotides line up with TRBD1. V gave up 1 base and J gave up 7 bases; unmatched junction bases: 2. Germline CDR1 reads GTSNPN; CDR2 reads SVGIG (reference sequence). The CDR3 loop spans 12 amino acids. This CDR3 is CAWSGGQGEQYF. In DNA form, the CDR3 reads TGTGCCTGGAGTGGGGGACAGGGTGAGCAGTACTTC.

This clone was picked up one time. This chain links TRBV11-2 with TRBJ2-5; either TRBD1 or TRBD2 may supply D (5 bases each). With 6 bases removed from V and 1 base from J, the gap between germline ends came to 15 bases. From germline, CDR1 is SGHAT and CDR2 FQNNGV. The CDR3 consists of 15 residues. The CDR3 sequence is CASRAPGPLQETQYF. The CDR3 bases are TGTGCCAGCAGGGCTCCGGGGCCGCTCCAAGAGACCCAGTACTTC.

The chain joins TRBV7-9 to TRBJ2-5, with D maybe TRBD2 (5 bases). The CDR3 extends over 15 amino acids. CDR1 is SEHNR, CDR2 FQNEAQ, per germline (reference sequence). Trimming left V 5 bases short and J 4 bases short, with 17 bases between. In DNA, the CDR3 is TGTGCCAGCAGCCACCGGAGTGTCGCGGGAGAGACCCAGTACTTC. Its translation is CASSHRSVAGETQYF. Drawing the rest from reference TRBV7-9 and TRBJ2-5, the complete variable domain is DTGVSQNPRHKITKRGQNVTFRCDPISEHNRLYWYRQTLGQGPEFLTYFQNEAQLEKSRLLSDRFSAERPKGSFSTLEIQRTEQGDSAMYLCASSHRSVAGETQYFGPGTRLLVL.

This chain links TRBV27 with TRBJ2-3; weak D call: TRBD1 (5 bases). Germline V lookup: CDR1 MNHEY, CDR2 SMNVEV (reference sequence). There are 14 residues in the CDR3. The ends were cut back, 3 bases at V and 1 base at J, with 8 bases in the middle. CDR3 loop: CASSFSRGTDTQYF. CDR3 nucleotides: TGTGCCAGCAGTTTTTCCAGGGGCACAGATACGCAGTATTTT.

The CDR3 reads CASSEPQGVETQYF. In DNA form, the CDR3 reads TGTGCCAGCAGCGAACCACAGGGAGTTGAGACCCAGTACTTC. The chain combines TRBV7-6 with TRBJ2-5; D might be TRBD1 (6 bases). V lost 5 bases, J lost 5 bases, and 15 bases lay in between. CDR1 and CDR2 (germline): SGHVS, FNYEAQ. This CDR3 contains 14 residues. The variable domain in full, completed from reference TRBV7-6 and TRBJ2-5, reads GAGVSQSPRYKVTKRGQDVALRCDPISGHVSLYWYRQALGQGPEFLTYFNYEAQQDKSGLPNDRFSAERPEGSISTLTIQRTEQRDSAMYRCASSEPQGVETQYFGPGTRLLVL.

The rearrangement links TRBV7-8 to TRBJ2-7; 13 bases align to TRBD2. Unmatched junction bases numbered 20, after V lost 5 bases and J lost 1 base. CDR1 and CDR2 from the germline V gene are SGHVS and FQNEAQ. CDR3 length equals 21 residues. In nucleotides, the CDR3 is TGTGCCAGCAGCCTCAAAACCGGGACAGGAAGGACTAGCGGGAGTTCCTACGAGCAGTACTTC. Translation gives CASSLKTGTGRTSGSSYEQYF.

A word on this clone: Compared with germline, one end of the junction differs, possibly owing to a read error. The chain has TRBV4-3 and TRBJ2-1; 11 nucleotides line up with TRBD2. CDR3 length: 17 amino acids. Per the germline V gene, CDR1 is LGHNA and CDR2 is YSLEER. CDR3 DNA sequence: TGCGCCGGCAGCCAAGAAACTAGCGGGAGTCCCTACAATGAGCAGTTCTTC. As protein: CAGSQETSGSPYNEQFF.

CDR3 sequence reads: CASSYGGNYGYTF. The CDR3 DNA follows: TGTGCCAGCAGTTACGGGGGCAACTATGGCTACACCTTC. The V and J genes are TRBV6-6 and TRBJ1-2; D possibly corresponds to TRBD1 (6 bases). V lost 2 bases to trimming and J lost 2 bases, with 6 bases between them. From germline, CDR1 is MNHNY and CDR2 SVGAGI (reference sequence). The CDR3 contains 13 residues.

The chain combines TRBV6-1 with TRBJ1-1; a weak D match, TRBD1 (5 bases). Germline values: CDR1 MNHNS, CDR2 SASEGT. The germline V and J ends were trimmed by 0 bases and 1 base, with 9 bases remaining between them. CDR3 length: 15 amino acids. CDR3 residues: CASSEAPGKNTEAFF. CDR3 sequence (DNA): TGTGCCAGCAGTGAAGCGCCAGGGAAGAACACTGAAGCTTTCTTT.